This TCR beta chain was obtained from a study of CD8+ T cells in alopecia areata. General study results and limits: Higher clonality was seen in lesional scalp than in normal scalp, especially in alopecia totalis/universalis. On tofacitinib, scalp and blood still held many of the expanded lesional clones.

The CDR3 loop spans 14 amino acids. V was clipped by 6 bases and J by 8 bases; unmatched bases: 11. The germline V gene has CDR1 MNHEY and CDR2 SVGAGI. Regarding treatment: oral pan-JAK inhibitor, 5-10 mg twice daily. Collection of lesional scalp punch biopsies and peripheral blood was performed in alopecia areata patients. CD4+ and CD8+ T cells were sorted from PBMCs. Comment on this clone: No antigen is known for it.

In each case, RNA was isolated and then reverse transcribed into cDNA as the sequencing template. TCRdb keeps only in-frame clones here, not all; method: immunoSEQ multiplex PCR. Seen here are under 300,000 clones, approximately 60% observed once, and the top ten hold 0.75% to 0.95%. The material sequenced was CD4+ T cells sorted from blood, taken at week 52, from a patient treated with tofacitinib. The sequence derives from a human donor with alopecia areata. The chain combines TRBV6-5 with TRBJ1-2; TRBD1 aligns across 8 bases. The CDR3 reads CASSPTGAADGYTF. In DNA, the CDR3 is TGTGCCAGCAGCCCGACAGGGGCGGCGGACGGCTACACCTTC.